This T cell receptor beta chain was profiled in a study of T cell responses to AZD1222 COVID-19 vaccine. The study's findings and limits: Just six people given AZD1222 tested seropositive at baseline. Spike-specific TCR repertoires showed rising breadth and depth after two AZD1222 doses. It should be noted that donors were predominantly white British and more often female, and clonal diversity was possibly underestimated.

Repertoires were generated with immunoSEQ multiplex PCR, while TCRdb's copy carries only in-frame clones and drops some. The sample includes 160,000 or so clones, roughly 89% seen only once; the top ten take 1.5% to 2%. This clone was observed once. Its antigen is currently unknown. CDR3 length equals 15 residues. CDR1 and CDR2 (germline): SQVTM, ANQGSEA. V shed 0 bases and J 8 bases; nucleotides not matched to a gene: 12. This chain uses TRBV29-1 with TRBJ1-2, with TRBD1 matching 7 bases. The source of this sequence is an adult in good health. This sample comprised peripheral blood, obtained on day 0 of AZD1222 vaccination. This CDR3 reads CSVEEGGRGLAGYTF. The CDR3 DNA follows: TGCAGCGTTGAAGAAGGAGGAAGGGGGCTGGCGGGCTACACCTTC.